Below are 9 T cell receptor beta chains sequenced from a single sample in a study of blood T cell repertoires in COVID-19. Clones were sequenced by immunoSEQ multiplex PCR, and TCRdb holds only the in-frame ones, with some missing. The profile shows 130,000 or so clones, around four fifths of them singletons. Sequencing was done on a sample of peripheral blood. The receptors shown here come from a human donor in a cohort sampled during active COVID-19.

This rearrangement joins TRBV3-1 (or the pseudogene TRBV3-2) to TRBJ2-7; 9 bases align to TRBD1. This CDR3 contains 16 residues. V was clipped by 4 bases and J by 4 bases; unmatched bases: 11. CDR1 and CDR2 from the germline V gene are LGHDT and YNNKEL (reference sequence). In DNA, the CDR3 is TGTGCCAGCAGCCGGTCAGGGGGGACAGGGAGATACGAGCAGTACTTC. Translation: CASSRSGGTGRYEQYF.

The rearrangement joins TRBV14 to TRBJ2-1; 7 nucleotides align to TRBD2. Germline V CDR1 and CDR2: SGHDN, FVKESK. V was pared by 2 bases and J by 4 bases, with 8 bases of the junction left unmatched. This CDR3 has 16 amino acids. The CDR3 region has the DNA TGTGCCAGCAGCCAAAATCCGAGACTAGCATACAATGAGCAGTTCTTC. It yields the protein CASSQNPRLAYNEQFF.

The table lists this clone with a count of one. V usage is TRBV30 and J usage is TRBJ2-3; 10 bases match TRBD1. The trim removed 5 bases at V and 6 bases at J, leaving 8 bases unmatched. This CDR3 is built from 14 residues. The germline V gene has CDR1 GTSNPN and CDR2 SVGIG (reference sequence). DNA for the CDR3: TGTGCCTGGGGACAGGGGGGTTGGATGGATACGCAGTATTTT. Its protein product is CAWGQGGWMDTQYF.

The V and J genes are TRBV29-1 and TRBJ2-7; unclear D gene. V was clipped by 5 bases and J by 2 bases, with 10 bases between them. In germline, CDR1 is SQVTM, CDR2 ANQGSEA. The CDR3 extends over 12 amino acids. CDR3 in amino acids: CSVSAAAYEQYF. In DNA, the CDR3 is TGCAGCGTTTCCGCGGCAGCCTACGAGCAGTACTTC.

As to this clone: This specimen includes other DNA sequences encoding the same CDR3. The gene calls are TRBV7-3 and TRBJ2-2, with 9 bases identical to TRBD2. Trimming removed 1 base from V and 4 bases from J; junction bases left unmatched: 1. CDR1 is SGHTA, CDR2 FQGTGA, per germline. CDR3 length: 15 residues. The CDR3, as DNA: TGTGCCAGCAGCTTAAGGCGGGAGGGCACCGGGGAGCTGTTTTTT. Residues: CASSLRREGTGELFF.

The chain is built from TRBV30 and TRBJ2-7, with D perhaps matching TRBD1 (6 bases). The V gene's germline CDR1 is GTSNPN and CDR2 SVGIG (reference sequence). CDR3 length equals 17 residues. Trimming shortened V by 2 bases and J by 1 base, and 21 bases separated the two germline ends. The CDR3 spells CAWSPLRQDKRSYEQYF. The CDR3 DNA reads as TGTGCCTGGAGTCCCTTGAGACAGGACAAGAGATCCTACGAGCAGTACTTC.

This clone occurred once. The CDR3 coding sequence is TGTGCCAGCAGTTTCCGGAGGTCGACCTACGAGCAGTACTTC. It codes for CASSFRRSTYEQYF. The genes are TRBV27 and TRBJ2-7; TRBD2 is a possible D gene (5 bases). Trimming cost V 3 bases and J 2 bases, with 11 bases left between them. The CDR3 extends over 14 amino acids. The germline CDR1 and CDR2 sequences are MNHEY and SMNVEV (reference sequence).

The J gene is TRBJ2-7, the V gene TRBV5-1; 9 bases are a match to TRBD2. Germline V gene sequence: CDR1 SGHRS, CDR2 YFSETQ. There are 15 residues in the CDR3. The V gene end was trimmed by 2 bases and the J gene end by 3 bases; junction bases not matched to a gene: 6. The CDR3 loop is CASSLASGEVYEQYF. The CDR3 DNA is TGCGCCAGCAGCTTAGCTAGCGGGGAGGTCTACGAGCAGTACTTC.

This chain connects TRBV11-2 to TRBJ2-5; 7 bases fit TRBD2. This CDR3 region has 15 residues. Looked up from germline, CDR1 is SGHAT and CDR2 is FQNNGV. The trim removed 1 base at V and 5 bases at J, leaving 7 bases unmatched. The CDR3 nucleotides are TGTGCCAGCAGCTTAGGGGGGGAGGGGTACGAGACCCAGTACTTC. It specifies CASSLGGEGYETQYF.